The text below deals with one TCR beta chain. It has no known antigen specificity. No clone much larger than this one lies a single base away; base qualities are absent. CDR1 and CDR2, looked up from the germline V gene, are SGHRS and YFSETQ. The CDR3 numbers 13 residues from cysteine through phenylalanine. Of the read, only the CDR3 DNA is kept; its 39 bases are in frame from base 1. V is shortened by 4 bases, J by 2 bases, and the region joining them spans 9 bases. The immunoSEQ Assay, a bias-controlled multiplex PCR, was used to amplify TCRbeta CDR3 regions from genomic DNA. The original methods were these. Within the assay, amplification of reference gene primers was used to estimate how many nucleated cells each sample contained. To quantify the absolute abundance of each unique TCRbeta CDR3 rearrangement, sequence reads were collapsed and filtered. For each sample, productive Simpson clonality was calculated as the square root of Simpson's diversity index over productive rearrangements. In its TCRdb copy, this immuneACCESS table keeps in-frame sequences only and misses some clones. Where compared with another copy, unresolved V genes explain less than half of these, and the others have no known cause. V and J calls and clone size are given by that table; D and trimming were obtained from the DNA. Here the sample has some 200,000 clones; 80% to 90% occur a single time. The ten largest clones represent 5.1% of the sample.

A second Seattle source provided samples from volunteer blood donors who had recovered from COVID-19. Collaborating institutions collected whole blood in K2EDTA tubes following their own protocols. For TCRbeta analysis, collaborators shipped samples as frozen whole blood, isolated PBMCs, or DNA extracted from either of those sample types. The source of the sample is a study of blood T cell repertoires in COVID-19 (dated by TCRdb to the early 2020s). Background on the whole study: Samples from collaborators originated in the United States, Italy and Spain and spanned both the acute and convalescent phases of COVID-19. The material from the prospective study consisted of cDNA or gDNA derived from T cells, B-cell-depleted T cells, or PBMCs. The dataset comprised deeply sampled blood TCRbeta repertoires from subjects exposed to, actively infected with, or recovered from COVID-19. The repertoires were made available in a free public database intended to serve as a resource for research on the immune response to SARS-CoV-2. The samples were drawn from two sources: the first 160 participants of the ongoing ImmuneRACE study, and about 1,300 subjects contributed by 6 global collaborators. The sample metadata nearly always contained a de-identified subject ID, COVID-19 status, age in years and sex. HLA class I and class II types, where available, came from metadata supplied by the sample provider rather than from assay-based typing. What the research found in general, with its limitations: The quantity of clinical and demographic metadata differed by source and by participant and was supplied without curation.

This sequence originates from a woman in her sixties or seventies who had recovered from COVID-19. The chain links TRBV5-1 with TRBJ2-5; TRBD2 is perhaps the D gene, given 6 matching bases. Material for sequencing was peripheral blood. The DNA reads as follows: TGCGCCAGCAGCGGGGGGAATCAAGAGACCCAGTACTTC. Its translation is CASSGGNQETQYF. The full variable domain, completed from the reference TRBV5-1 and TRBJ2-5 proteins outside the CDR3, reads KAGVTQTPRYLIKTRGQQVTLSCSPISGHRSVSWYQQTPGQGLQFLFEYFSETQRNKGNFPGRFSGRQFSNSRSEMNVSTLELGDSALYLCASSGGNQETQYFGPGTRLLVL.